A selection of T cell receptor beta chains follows, all from one sample in a study of blood T cell repertoires in COVID-19. The data were produced by immunoSEQ multiplex PCR, yet TCRdb's version contains in-frame clones alone and is incomplete. Of approximately 300,000 clones listed, 70% to 90% are singletons. The sequenced sample was PBMCs or T cells enriched from blood (not recorded which). The source of these receptors is a woman aged 25 to 39 who had recovered from COVID-19. Both conserved end residues are part of each CDR3. The order of the fields is J gene, clone size, V gene, D gene, CDR3 DNA, CDR3 protein. D genes are given only for firm matches. Expanded clones are given a class, and other clones once, few, many or no size at all.

TRBJ2-5,NA,TRBV4-1,TRBD2,TGCGCCAGCAGCCAAGGACTAGCGGGGGCCGGAGAAGAGACCCAGTACTTC,CASSQGLAGAGEETQYF
TRBJ2-2,NA,TRBV7-3,TRBD1,TGTGCCAGCAGCCGGGACAGAAACACCGGGGAGCTGTTTTTT,CASSRDRNTGELFF
TRBJ1-1,NA,TRBV20-1,NA,TGCAGTGCTTTCGGGAACACTGAAGCTTTCTTT,CSAFGNTEAFF
TRBJ1-5,NA,TRBV28,NA,TGTGCCAGCAGTTTTAACTCTCAGCCCCAGCATTTT,CASSFNSQPQHF
TRBJ1-1,NA,TRBV14,NA,TGTGCCAGCAGCCAACCACCAAGGGGTACTGAAGCTTTCTTT,CASSQPPRGTEAFF
TRBJ1-2,NA,TRBV19,TRBD1,TGTGCCAGTAGGAAATCCCCCCGGGACAGGGGTAAGAACTATGGCTACACCTTC,CASRKSPRDRGKNYGYTF
TRBJ1-6,NA,TRBV10-3,NA,TGTGCCATCAATGCAGGGAGGAATTCACCCCTCCACTTT,CAINAGRNSPLHF
TRBJ2-3,NA,TRBV4-2,TRBD2,TGTGCCAGCAGCCCTAGCGGGGGGGCTTCTTATGATACGCAGTATTTT,CASSPSGGASYDTQYF
TRBJ1-1,NA,TRBV27,NA,TGTGCCAGCAGTCCCTACGCATTTGGGGAGGTGAACACTGAAGCTTTCTTT,CASSPYAFGEVNTEAFF
TRBJ2-7,NA,TRBV19,NA,TGTGCCAGTAGTATTGGGGGCAGTCTCCCCTACGAGCAGTACTTC,CASSIGGSLPYEQYF
TRBJ2-3,NA,TRBV11-2,TRBD2,TGTGCCAGCAGCTTATTTAACGGGGGGGCCACAGATACGCAGTATTTT,CASSLFNGGATDTQYF
TRBJ2-2,few,TRBV19,TRBD2,TGTGCCAGTAGTATCCAGCGGGGGACCGGGGAGCTGTTTTTT,CASSIQRGTGELFF
TRBJ2-2,NA,TRBV7-2,NA,TGTGCCAGCAGCTTAACGGGGACAACGAACACCGGGGAGCTGTTTTTT,CASSLTGTTNTGELFF
TRBJ1-2,few,TRBV29-1,NA,TGCAGCGTTCCGCGGGAGGGGTTGAATGGCTACACCTTC,CSVPREGLNGYTF
TRBJ1-5,NA,TRBV19,TRBD1,TGTGCCAGTAGTCTTCGGACAGGGGGAGCCCAAAGCAATCAGCCCCAGCATTTT,CASSLRTGGAQSNQPQHF
TRBJ2-7,NA,TRBV9,TRBD2,TGTGCCAGCAGCCCGGGGGGGGATTTCGGCGAGCAGTACTTC,CASSPGGDFGEQYF
TRBJ1-6,NA,TRBV3-1/TRBV3-2,TRBD1,TGTGCCAGCAGCCAAGCCTTCGACAGGGGAGAGTCCTATAATTCACCCCTCCACTTT,CASSQAFDRGESYNSPLHF
TRBJ1-6,few,TRBV6-2/TRBV6-3,NA,TGTGCCAGCAGTTACTCGCTGCAGGGGAATTCACCCCTCCACTTT,CASSYSLQGNSPLHF
TRBJ1-4,NA,TRBV6-5,NA,TGTGCCAGCAGTTGGCGGGGGGGAGCTAATGAAAAACTGTTTTTT,CASSWRGGANEKLFF
TRBJ2-2,NA,TRBV5-1,TRBD2,TGCGCCAGCAGCTACGCTAGCGGGGGGGCGAACACCGGGGAGCTGTTTTTT,CASSYASGGANTGELFF
TRBJ1-2,NA,TRBV5-5,TRBD1,TGTGCCAGCAGCTCGCTGGGATTAGGACAGGATCGGGGCTACACCTTC,CASSSLGLGQDRGYTF
TRBJ1-2,NA,TRBV30,NA,TGTGCCTGGAGTGTACTAGGCAGCTATGGCTACACCTTC,CAWSVLGSYGYTF
TRBJ1-1,NA,TRBV6-5,NA,TGTGCCAGCAGCCTCAGGGATAGGACTGAAGCTTTCTTT,CASSLRDRTEAFF
TRBJ1-5,NA,TRBV18,NA,TGTGCCAGCTCCCTCGACAGTTTCAATCAGCCCCAGCATTTT,CASSLDSFNQPQHF
TRBJ1-2,NA,TRBV4-2,NA,TGTGCCAGCAGCCGGGACAAGGACAACTATGGCTACACCTTC,CASSRDKDNYGYTF
TRBJ1-1,NA,TRBV18,NA,TGTGCCAGCTCACCCCTCGGGGGACACACTGAAGCTTTCTTT,CASSPLGGHTEAFF
TRBJ2-7,NA,TRBV27,TRBD1,TGTGCCAGCAGCCCCAGTGTCGGGGACAGGGACTACGAGCAGTACTTC,CASSPSVGDRDYEQYF
TRBJ2-1,NA,TRBV12-3/TRBV12-4,TRBD1,TGTGCCAGCGGGACAGGGATCAATGAGCAGTTCTTC,CASGTGINEQFF
TRBJ1-5,NA,TRBV7-9,NA,TGTGCCAGCAGCTTGCTCAGGGAAGGTCAGCCCCAGCATTTT,CASSLLREGQPQHF
TRBJ2-7,NA,TRBV3-1/TRBV3-2,NA,TGTGCCAGCAGCCTCGTGAGCTCCTACGAGCAGTACTTC,CASSLVSSYEQYF
TRBJ1-1,NA,TRBV18,TRBD1,TGTGCCAGCTCATCGGACAGGGGGCTGGGGACTGAAGCTTTCTTT,CASSSDRGLGTEAFF
TRBJ1-3,NA,TRBV19,NA,TGTGCCAGTAGTACTGGGAGGGTAGCTGCCACCATATATTTT,CASSTGRVAATIYF
TRBJ1-3,NA,TRBV11-2,NA,TGTGCCAGCAGTCCGGGACACCAAATCTCTGGAAACACCATATATTTT,CASSPGHQISGNTIYF
TRBJ1-6,NA,TRBV6-4,NA,TGTGCCCCCCTAGGCCCCAATTCACCCCTCCACTTT,CAPLGPNSPLHF
TRBJ1-2,NA,TRBV10-3,TRBD1,TGTGCCATCAGTGACGAGACAGGGTTCGGTGGCTACACCTTC,CAISDETGFGGYTF
TRBJ1-1,NA,TRBV29-1,TRBD1,TGCAGCGTCGCTTGGGACAGGGTGAACACTGAAGCTTTCTTT,CSVAWDRVNTEAFF
TRBJ1-5,once,TRBV30,TRBD1,TGTGCCTGGACGTCAGGGGGAGGTCAGCCCCAGCATTTT,CAWTSGGGQPQHF
TRBJ2-1,NA,TRBV12-3/TRBV12-4,NA,TGTGCCAGCAGTCCGGGACAAGACAATGAGCAGTTCTTC,CASSPGQDNEQFF
TRBJ2-2,NA,TRBV30,NA,TGTGCCTGGAGTGTTAGTTCTAGGGGAATCGGGGAGCTGTTTTTT,CAWSVSSRGIGELFF
TRBJ1-2,NA,TRBV7-6,TRBD1,TGTGCCAGCAGCCCGGGGACAGGGGGCGCGTATGGCTACACCTTC,CASSPGTGGAYGYTF
TRBJ1-2,NA,TRBV7-6,TRBD1,TGTGCCAGCAGCCGCGGGACAGGGGGACAGGACGGCTATGGCTACACCTTC,CASSRGTGGQDGYGYTF
TRBJ1-1,NA,TRBV19,NA,TGTGCCAGTAGTCGTTCGAGGAACACTGAAGCTTTCTTT,CASSRSRNTEAFF
TRBJ1-1,NA,TRBV25-1,NA,TGTGCCAGCAGTGAATCAGGGACTCCCAACACTGAAGCTTTCTTT,CASSESGTPNTEAFF
TRBJ2-7,NA,TRBV5-1,NA,TGCGCCAGCAGCCCGACTGTCAGGGAATCGTCCTACGAGCAGTACTTC,CASSPTVRESSYEQYF
TRBJ1-1,few,TRBV7-9,NA,TGTGCCAGCAGCAGGGCTGGAGACACTGAAGCTTTCTTT,CASSRAGDTEAFF
TRBJ2-1,NA,TRBV9,NA,TGTGCCAGCAGCGTAGGTCCGGGAACGGAATACAACAATGAGCAGTTCTTC,CASSVGPGTEYNNEQFF
TRBJ1-6,NA,TRBV4-1,NA,TGCGCCAGCAGCCAAGGGCAGAAAGTTTATAATTCACCCCTCCACTTT,CASSQGQKVYNSPLHF
TRBJ1-1,NA,TRBV5-1,TRBD1,TGCGCCAGCAGCTTGTTTACAGGGGGCATGAACACTGAAGCTTTCTTT,CASSLFTGGMNTEAFF
TRBJ2-2,NA,TRBV7-3,NA,TGTGCCAGCAGCTTATGGCCCACCGGGGAGCTGTTTTTT,CASSLWPTGELFF
TRBJ1-4,NA,TRBV4-2,NA,TGTGCCAGCAGCCAGGAGGAGCGTTGGAATGAAAAACTGTTTTTT,CASSQEERWNEKLFF
TRBJ1-2,NA,TRBV6-5,NA,TGTGCCAGCAGTTACCGGGACTGGGACGATGGCTACACCTTC,CASSYRDWDDGYTF
TRBJ1-1,NA,TRBV6-5,TRBD1,TGTGCCAGCAGCCACGGGGGGACAGGGGACACTGAAGCTTTCTTT,CASSHGGTGDTEAFF
TRBJ2-2,NA,TRBV13,TRBD1,TGTGCCAGCACCAAGGACAGGGTGGCCGGGGAGCTGTTTTTT,CASTKDRVAGELFF
TRBJ1-3,once,TRBV30,NA,TGTGCCTGGAGTGTGTGGAGGACTCCTGGAAACACCATATATTTT,CAWSVWRTPGNTIYF